Given below is one T cell receptor beta chain in context. Original analysis: Reference gene primer amplification in the assay estimated nucleated cell counts. TCRdb keeps only in-frame clones here, not all; method: immunoSEQ multiplex PCR. V and J calls and clone size are as listed in that table; D and trimming were resolved from the DNA. The sample contains fewer than 150,000 clones, around four fifths of which appear only once. This sample is drawn from a study of blood T cell repertoires in COVID-19. Study overall: Samples representing acute and convalescent COVID-19 were sourced from the United States, Italy and Spain. T cells, B-cell-depleted T cells, or PBMCs supplied cDNA or gDNA.

The germline gives CDR1 MRHNA, CDR2 SNTAGT. V lost 3 bases and J lost 7, with 12 bases in between. This CDR3 has 13 residues. The TCR comes from a woman of 80 years or more with acute or convalescent COVID-19. Input material: peripheral blood. The rearrangement uses TRBV6-4 and TRBJ2-5, with D possibly matching TRBD1 (6 bases). In nucleotides, the CDR3 is TGTGCCAGCAGTGATCAGGGGCCTGCGACCCAGTACTTC. Amino acids: CASSDQGPATQYF.